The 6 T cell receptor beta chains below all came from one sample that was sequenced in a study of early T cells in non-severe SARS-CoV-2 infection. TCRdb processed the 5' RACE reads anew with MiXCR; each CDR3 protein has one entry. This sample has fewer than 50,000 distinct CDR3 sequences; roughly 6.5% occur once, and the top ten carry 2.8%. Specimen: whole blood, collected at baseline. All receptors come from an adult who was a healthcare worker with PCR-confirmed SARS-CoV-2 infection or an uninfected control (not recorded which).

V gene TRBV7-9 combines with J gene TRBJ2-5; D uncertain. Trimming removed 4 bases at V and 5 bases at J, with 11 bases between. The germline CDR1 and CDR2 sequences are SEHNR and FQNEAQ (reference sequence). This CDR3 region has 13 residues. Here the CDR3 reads CASSSGLNETQYF. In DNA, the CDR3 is TGTGCCAGCAGCTCCGGGCTTAACGAGACCCAGTACTTC.

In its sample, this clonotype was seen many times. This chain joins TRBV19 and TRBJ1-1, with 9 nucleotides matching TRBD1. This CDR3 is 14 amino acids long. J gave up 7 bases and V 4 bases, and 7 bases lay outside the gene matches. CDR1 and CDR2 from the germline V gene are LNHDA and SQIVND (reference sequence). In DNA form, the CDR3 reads TGTGCCAGTAGTACTCGGGACAGGGTCGGTGAAGCTTTCTTT. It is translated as CASSTRDRVGEAFF.

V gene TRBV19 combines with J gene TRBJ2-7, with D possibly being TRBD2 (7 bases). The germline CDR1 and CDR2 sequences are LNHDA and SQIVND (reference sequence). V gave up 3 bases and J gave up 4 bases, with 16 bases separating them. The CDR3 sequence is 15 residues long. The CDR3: CASSIGGGGIYEQYF. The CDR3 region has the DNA TGTGCCAGTAGTATCGGCGGGGGCGGGATATACGAGCAGTACTTC.

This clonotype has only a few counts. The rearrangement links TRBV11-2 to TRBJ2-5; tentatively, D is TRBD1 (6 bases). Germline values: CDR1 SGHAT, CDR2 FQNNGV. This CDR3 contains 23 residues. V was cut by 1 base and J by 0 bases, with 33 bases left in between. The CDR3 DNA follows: TGTGCCAGCAGCTTAGCTCTGGCTGGGCAGGGGCATAAGGTATTCCCGTACCAAGAGACCCAGTACTTC. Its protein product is CASSLALAGQGHKVFPYQETQYF.

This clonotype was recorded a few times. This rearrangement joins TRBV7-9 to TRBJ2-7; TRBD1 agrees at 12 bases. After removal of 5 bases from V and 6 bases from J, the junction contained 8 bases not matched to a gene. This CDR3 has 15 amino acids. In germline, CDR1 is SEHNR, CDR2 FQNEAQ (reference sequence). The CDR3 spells CASSHQGQGAGEQYF. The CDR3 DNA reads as TGTGCCAGCAGCCACCAGGGACAGGGGGCGGGCGAGCAGTACTTC.

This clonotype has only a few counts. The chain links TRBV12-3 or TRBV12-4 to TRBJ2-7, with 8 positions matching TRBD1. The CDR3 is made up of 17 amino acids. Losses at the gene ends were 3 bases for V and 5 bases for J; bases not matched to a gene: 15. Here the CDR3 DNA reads TGTGCCAGCAGTTTGGGCAGGGGGCTTGGTAAATCCCACGAGCAGTACTTC. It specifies CASSLGRGLGKSHEQYF.